This T cell receptor beta chain was captured by sequencing in a study of Graves' ophthalmopathy and Graves' hyperthyroidism. Study-wide results and limits: Most expanded clonotypes from thyroid (those above 0.001 frequency) were also found in blood.

Turning to this clonotype: Its specificity is unknown.

CDR3 length: 15 residues. The germline gives CDR1 MGHRA, CDR2 YSYEKL. Trimming took 1 base from V and 1 from J, leaving 10 bases between them. RNA transcripts provided the template for amplifying TCR beta CDR3 regions. Second-round multiplex PCR came after a first-round RT-PCR that employed HTBI primers. TCRdb called the multiplex PCR reads again in MiXCR, with one record for every CDR3 protein. This table has roughly 380,000 distinct CDR3 sequences, 15% appearing once. By definition, stable hyperthyroidism involved no ophthalmopathy within 18 months of follow-up. Hyperthyroidism cases were recent diagnoses of under 2 months' duration in people aged 18 to 65.

The material sequenced was peripheral blood. This sequence was found in a young woman with stable Graves' hyperthyroidism. V gene TRBV4-1 combines with J gene TRBJ1-1, with D perhaps matching TRBD1 (5 bases). The CDR3: CASSQVRGENTEAFF. CDR3 bases: TGCGCCAGCAGCCAAGTTCGAGGGGAGAACACTGAAGCTTTCTTT.